The 4 T cell receptor beta chains listed next were all sequenced from one sample in a study of glioma-infiltrating T cells. TCR alpha and beta CDR3 regions were amplified from RNA using iRepertoire nested multiplex PCR. TCRdb ran MiXCR on the multiplex PCR reads and lists one entry per CDR3 protein. The sample lists approximately 40,000 distinct CDR3 sequences, around 20% occurring once. Sequencing was done on a sample of glioma tissue, nonneoplastic brain tissue, or PBMCs (not recorded which). The receptors shown here come from a human donor with low-grade glioma or glioblastoma, undergoing nonglioma brain surgery, or in good health (not recorded which).

This clonotype was detected many times. V and J are TRBV5-4 and TRBJ2-1; D not certain. Germline CDR1 reads SGHNT; CDR2 reads YYREEE (reference sequence). CDR3 length equals 18 residues. Deletions cut 0 bases from V and 1 base from J, with 17 bases between. The CDR3 sequence: CASSLGIPLGLSYNEQFF. Here the CDR3 DNA reads TGTGCCAGCAGCTTGGGCATCCCTCTAGGATTGTCCTACAATGAGCAGTTCTTC.

About this clonotype: With a much larger clone just one base away, this may be a read error. The chain combines TRBV10-1 with TRBJ2-3; D gene unclear. V lost 4 bases to trimming and J lost 0 bases, with 8 bases between them. The V gene's germline CDR1 is WNHNN and CDR2 SYGVQD (reference sequence). This CDR3 is built from 14 residues. The CDR3, as DNA: TGCGCCAGCAGTGGGTTCCCGAGCACAGATACGCAGTATTTT. Its protein is CASSGFPSTDTQYF.

This clonotype is medium-sized. V usage is TRBV6-1 and J usage is TRBJ1-1, with unresolved D. The CDR3 consists of 12 residues. The V and J ends lost 9 bases and 7 bases respectively, with 15 bases between them. Germline assignment: CDR1 MNHNS and CDR2 SASEGT. CDR3 nucleotide sequence: TGTGCCAGTAAGACCGGGCCTCTTGAAGCTTTCTTT. Its translation is CASKTGPLEAFF.

CDR3 nucleotides: TGCAGCGTTGAAGATACGGGTTATCGGGGCAATGAGCAGTTCTTC. Its protein product is CSVEDTGYRGNEQFF. This chain joins TRBV29-1 and TRBJ2-1; a weak D match, TRBD2 (5 bases). Per the germline V gene, CDR1 is SQVTM and CDR2 is ANQGSEA. Trimming stripped 0 bases from V and 6 bases from J, with 15 bases between. The CDR3 loop spans 15 amino acids.